This T cell receptor beta chain was identified in a study of vaccination effects on CD4 cells after COVID-19 (dated by TCRdb to between 2021 and 2024). A note on the overall study: Post-vaccine samples across the study were collected a median of 72 days after the second dose, with a range of 14 to 241. The study compared SARS-CoV-2 spike-specific CD4+ TCR repertoires before and after mRNA vaccination in COVID-19 convalescent patients and infection-naive vaccine recipients. Cultures from other donors in the study were sequenced with the Oncomine TCR Beta short-read assay on an Illumina iSeq 100. Altogether, around 11 COVID-19 convalescent patients and a few SARS-CoV-2-naive healthy vaccine recipients made up the full study. Findings and caveats that apply to the study as a whole: At late post-vaccination timepoints, both infection-induced and vaccine-induced clones showed marked clonal contraction, consistent with waning T cell responses. Among healthy vaccine recipients, nearly all vaccine-induced clones were SARS-CoV-2 mono-reactive, and only 1 of 255 was cross-reactive with common cold coronaviruses. The study was limited by a small number of convalescent patients and lacked early post-infection timepoints.

Comments on this clone: The antigen it binds to is not known. Base qualities are not recorded, but no much larger clone differs from it by a single base.

The ViraFEST assay stimulated PBMC with viral peptide pools and then used TCR sequencing to identify antigen-specific CD4+ T cell clonotypes by expansion. After approximately 11 days of culture, CD4+ T cells were isolated with the EasySep CD4+ T cell isolation kit. Each participant received two doses of an mRNA SARS-CoV-2 vaccine, either BNT162b2 or mRNA-1273. Negative nucleocapsid antibody results before and after vaccination confirmed that the healthy vaccine recipients had no prior SARS-CoV-2 infection. Each well held around 1.9 million PBMC cultured in IMDM containing around 5% human AB serum, 8.5 to 10 IU/ml IL-2 and gentamicin, along with roughly 10 ug/ml peptides. On days 3 and 7, half of the culture medium was replaced with fresh IL-2-containing medium. Unless noted otherwise, every peptide stimulation condition was cultured in triplicate wells. PBMC were separated from whole blood using Ficoll-Paque Plus gradient centrifugation and were then either cryopreserved at -140C or used fresh. Overlapping peptide pools spanned the spike proteins of SARS-CoV-2 and the common cold coronaviruses HCoV-NL63, HCoV-OC43 and HCoV-229E. The QIAamp micro DNA kit was used to extract genomic DNA from the cultured CD4+ T cells.

Receptor libraries were prepared by the immunoSEQ multiplex PCR assay. DNA from the CD4+ T cells that had been cultured and isolated underwent TCR beta CDR3 sequencing. Under the source paper's analysis protocol: The analysis removed non-productive TCR sequences, trimmed reads to the CDR3 region, and retained only CDR3s that were 7 or more amino acids long. The MANAFEST web app was used to identify antigen-specific clonotypes by comparing expansion in peptide wells with expansion in reference cultures. Positive clones required FDR<0.05 expansion versus reference and all other wells, odds ratio above 5, and frequency above 0.1% in two replicate wells. Clonotypes significantly expanded in SARS-CoV-2 spike wells and in at least one common cold coronavirus spike condition were defined as cross-reactive. Using the stringdist R package, CDR3 similarity was measured by Levenshtein distance, and unrooted trees were constructed with ape in R 3.6.1. TCRdb took over this immuneACCESS table, retaining in-frame rearrangements with V and J assigned. Such tables are incomplete; in checked studies, under half of the missing clones stem from an unresolved V gene, and the remainder is unexplained. The V and J calls and clone size are taken from that table; D and trimming were inferred from the DNA. The sample includes 15,000 to 20,000 clones, with 60% to 85% observed a single time. The ten largest clones take up approximately 17% of the sample.

The sequence derives from a human donor who received a COVID-19 vaccine. The sequencing here drew on CD4+ T cells from PBMCs cultured with HCoV-NL63 spike peptides, taken after COVID-19 vaccination. The cell subset or site label, read with the paper, signifies: HCoV-NL63 spike overlapping peptide pool stimulation.

Here the CDR3 is given as CASRSGANVLTF. In nucleotides, the sequence is TGTGCCAGCAGATCTGGGGCCAACGTCCTGACTTTC. The sequence is built from TRBV12-3 or TRBV12-4 and TRBJ2-6; no D gene can be assigned with confidence. V and J are truncated by 6 bases and 1 base respectively, leaving an intervening sequence of 1 base. The CDR3, from cysteine to phenylalanine, totals 12 residues. Only CDR3 DNA remains: 36 bases, in frame from the first base.